Below are 5 T cell receptor beta chains sequenced from a single sample in a study of blood T cell repertoires in COVID-19. Repertoires were generated with immunoSEQ multiplex PCR, while TCRdb's copy carries only in-frame clones and drops some. This sample yields roughly 200,000 clones, of which 88% are seen a single time; approximately 4% belongs to the top ten. Sequenced material: peripheral blood. The source of these receptors is a young woman with acute or convalescent COVID-19.

This chain links TRBV6-1 with TRBJ1-5; D is possibly TRBD1 (5 bases). CDR3 length equals 15 residues. The ends were cut back, 0 bases at V and 4 bases at J, with 10 bases in the middle. Germline CDR1 is MNHNS and CDR2 is SASEGT. This CDR3 is CASSEAGRGNQPQHF. CDR3 DNA: TGTGCCAGCAGTGAAGCGGGAAGGGGTAATCAGCCCCAGCATTTT.

This chain connects TRBV3-1 (or the pseudogene TRBV3-2) to TRBJ2-7; D uncertain. The CDR3 length is 11 residues. Trimming took off 8 bases at V and 7 bases at J, with 12 bases between the two ends. In germline, CDR1 is LGHDT, CDR2 YNNKEL (reference sequence). CDR3 region: CASEPGWEQYF. The CDR3 DNA follows: TGTGCCAGCGAGCCAGGCTGGGAGCAGTACTTC.

The chain combines TRBV18 with TRBJ2-1, with D hard to call. The CDR3 is made up of 14 amino acids. V lost 3 bases and J lost 0, with 6 bases in between. Germline V gene data show CDR1 as KGHSH and CDR2 as LQKENI. For the CDR3, the DNA is TGTGCCAGCTCACCGGCTAGCTCCTACAATGAGCAGTTCTTC. The encoded protein is CASSPASSYNEQFF.

This clone has just a few counts. This chain connects TRBV6-1 to TRBJ1-1, with D hard to call. V lost 3 bases and J 3 bases, leaving 11 bases between the germline ends. This CDR3 is built from 14 residues. Germline-derived CDR1 and CDR2 are MNHNS and SASEGT. The CDR3 loop reads CASSDLGGYTEAFF. The CDR3 DNA is TGTGCCAGCAGTGACCTAGGAGGTTACACTGAAGCTTTCTTT.

The CDR3 nucleotides are TGTGCCAGCAGTCTACAGGGTAGCACCGGGGAGCTGTTTTTT. As protein: CASSLQGSTGELFF. The rearrangement joins TRBV11-1 to TRBJ2-2, with D possibly matching TRBD1 (6 bases). Trimming removed 6 bases at V and 4 bases at J, with 12 bases between. Germline lookup yields CDR1 SGHAT and CDR2 FQDESV (reference sequence). This CDR3 comprises 14 residues.